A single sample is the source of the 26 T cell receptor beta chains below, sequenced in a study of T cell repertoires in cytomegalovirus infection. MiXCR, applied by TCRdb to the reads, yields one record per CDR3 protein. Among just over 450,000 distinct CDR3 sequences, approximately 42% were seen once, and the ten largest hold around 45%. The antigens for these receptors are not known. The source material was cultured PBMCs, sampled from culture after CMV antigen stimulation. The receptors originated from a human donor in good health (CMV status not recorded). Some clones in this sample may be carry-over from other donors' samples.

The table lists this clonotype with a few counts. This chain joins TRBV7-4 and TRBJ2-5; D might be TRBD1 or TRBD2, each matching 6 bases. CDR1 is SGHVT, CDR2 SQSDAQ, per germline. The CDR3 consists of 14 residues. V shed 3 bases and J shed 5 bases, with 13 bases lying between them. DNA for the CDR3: TGTGCCAGCAGCTTTTTCGGGGGCCGGGAGACCCAGTACTTC. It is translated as CASSFFGGRETQYF.

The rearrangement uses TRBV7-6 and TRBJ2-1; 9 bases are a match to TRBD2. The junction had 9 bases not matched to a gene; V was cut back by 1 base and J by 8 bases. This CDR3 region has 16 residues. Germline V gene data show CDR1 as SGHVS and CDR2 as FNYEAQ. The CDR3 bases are TGTGCCAGCAGCTTAGTAAGGCTAGCGGGAATGTATGAGCAGTTCTTC. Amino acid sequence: CASSLVRLAGMYEQFF.

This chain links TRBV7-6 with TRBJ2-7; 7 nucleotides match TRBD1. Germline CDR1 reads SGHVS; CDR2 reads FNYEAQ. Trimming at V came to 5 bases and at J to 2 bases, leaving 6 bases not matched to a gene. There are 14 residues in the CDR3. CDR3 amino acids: CASSPVTGAYEQYF. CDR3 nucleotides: TGTGCCAGCAGCCCCGTAACAGGGGCCTACGAGCAGTACTTC.

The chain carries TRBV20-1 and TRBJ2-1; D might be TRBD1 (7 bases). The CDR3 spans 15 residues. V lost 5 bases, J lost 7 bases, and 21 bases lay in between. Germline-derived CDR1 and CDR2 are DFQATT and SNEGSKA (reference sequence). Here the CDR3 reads CSAPGGLLMWNEQFF. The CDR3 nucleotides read TGCAGTGCTCCAGGGGGACTCCTTATGTGGAATGAGCAGTTCTTC.

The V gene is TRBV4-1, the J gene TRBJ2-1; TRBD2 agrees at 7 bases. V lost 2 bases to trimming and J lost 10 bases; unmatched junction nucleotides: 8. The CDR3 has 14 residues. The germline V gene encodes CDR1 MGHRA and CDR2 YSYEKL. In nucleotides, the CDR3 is TGCGCCAGCAGCCAATGGACTAGGCTTAACGAGCAGTTCTTC. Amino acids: CASSQWTRLNEQFF.

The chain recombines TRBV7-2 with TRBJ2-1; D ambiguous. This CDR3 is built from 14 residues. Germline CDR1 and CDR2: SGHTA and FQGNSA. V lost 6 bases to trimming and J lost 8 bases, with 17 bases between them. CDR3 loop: CASSPLAPPDEQFF. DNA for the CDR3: TGTGCCAGCAGTCCCCTGGCCCCACCGGATGAGCAGTTCTTC.

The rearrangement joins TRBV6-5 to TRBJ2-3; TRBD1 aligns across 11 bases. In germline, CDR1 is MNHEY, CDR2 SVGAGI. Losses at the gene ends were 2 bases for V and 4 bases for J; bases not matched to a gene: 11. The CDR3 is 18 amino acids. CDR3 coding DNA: TGTGCCAGCAGTTACGGATATTACTCGGGACAGGGGGCAGATACGCAGTATTTT. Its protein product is CASSYGYYSGQGADTQYF.

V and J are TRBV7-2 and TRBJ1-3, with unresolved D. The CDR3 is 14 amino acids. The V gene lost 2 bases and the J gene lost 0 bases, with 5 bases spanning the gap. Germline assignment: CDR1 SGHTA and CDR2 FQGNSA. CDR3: CASSLPDSGNTIYF. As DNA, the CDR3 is TGTGCCAGCAGCTTACCGGACTCTGGAAACACCATATATTTT.

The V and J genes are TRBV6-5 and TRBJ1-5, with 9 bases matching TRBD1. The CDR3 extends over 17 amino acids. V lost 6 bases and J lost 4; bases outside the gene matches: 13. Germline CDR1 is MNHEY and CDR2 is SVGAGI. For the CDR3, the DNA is TGTGCCAGCAGCCACTCCTCCGGGACAGGGAAAAATCAGCCCCAGCATTTT. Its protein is CASSHSSGTGKNQPQHF.

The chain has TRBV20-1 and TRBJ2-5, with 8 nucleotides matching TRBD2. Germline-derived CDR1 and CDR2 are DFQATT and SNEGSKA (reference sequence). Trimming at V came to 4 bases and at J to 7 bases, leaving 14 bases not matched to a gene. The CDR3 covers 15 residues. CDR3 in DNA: TGCAGTGCTACTAGCGGGTCCCTCCGGGGGATGACCCAGTACTTC. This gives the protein CSATSGSLRGMTQYF.

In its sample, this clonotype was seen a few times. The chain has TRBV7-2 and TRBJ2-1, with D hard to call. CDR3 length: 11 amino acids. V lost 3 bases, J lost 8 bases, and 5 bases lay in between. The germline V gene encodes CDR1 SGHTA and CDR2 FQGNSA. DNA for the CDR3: TGTGCCAGCAGCTTCCGGTATGAGCAGTTCTTC. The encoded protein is CASSFRYEQFF.

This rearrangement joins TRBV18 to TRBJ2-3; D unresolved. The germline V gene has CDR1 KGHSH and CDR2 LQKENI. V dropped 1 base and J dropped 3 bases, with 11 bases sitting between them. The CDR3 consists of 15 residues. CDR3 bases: TGTGCCAGCTCACCACGGGGTGCAGTAACAGATACGCAGTATTTT. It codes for CASSPRGAVTDTQYF.

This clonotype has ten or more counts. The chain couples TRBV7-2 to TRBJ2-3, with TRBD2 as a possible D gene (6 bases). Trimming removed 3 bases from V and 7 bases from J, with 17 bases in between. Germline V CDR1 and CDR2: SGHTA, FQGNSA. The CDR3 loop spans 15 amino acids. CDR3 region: CASSFASGTPNTQYF. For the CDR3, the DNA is TGTGCCAGCAGCTTCGCATCCGGGACTCCAAATACGCAGTATTTT.

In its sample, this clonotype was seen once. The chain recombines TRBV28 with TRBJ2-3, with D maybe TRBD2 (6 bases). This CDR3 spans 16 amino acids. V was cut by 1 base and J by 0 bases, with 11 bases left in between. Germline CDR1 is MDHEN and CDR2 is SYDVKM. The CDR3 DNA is TGTGCCAGCAGTTTATTAATCGGGGGAAGCACAGATACGCAGTATTTT. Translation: CASSLLIGGSTDTQYF.

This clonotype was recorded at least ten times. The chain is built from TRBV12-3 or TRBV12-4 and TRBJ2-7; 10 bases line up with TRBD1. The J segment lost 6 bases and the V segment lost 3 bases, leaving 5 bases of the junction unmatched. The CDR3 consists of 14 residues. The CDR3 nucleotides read TGTGCCAGCAGTTTCGGGGACAGGGGCTCCGAGCAGTACTTC. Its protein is CASSFGDRGSEQYF.

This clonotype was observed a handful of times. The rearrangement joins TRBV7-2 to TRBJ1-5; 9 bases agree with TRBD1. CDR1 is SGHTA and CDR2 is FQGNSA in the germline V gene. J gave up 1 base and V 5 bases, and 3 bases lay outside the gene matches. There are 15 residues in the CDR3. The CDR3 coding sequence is TGTGCCAGCAGCCCGACAGGGGGAAGCAATCAGCCCCAGCATTTT. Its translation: CASSPTGGSNQPQHF.

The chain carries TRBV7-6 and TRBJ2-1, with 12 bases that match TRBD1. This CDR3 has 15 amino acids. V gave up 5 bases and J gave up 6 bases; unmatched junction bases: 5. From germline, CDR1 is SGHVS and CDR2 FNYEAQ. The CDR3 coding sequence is TGTGCCAGCAGCCGGGACAGGGGGCTGAGCAATGAGCAGTTCTTC. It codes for CASSRDRGLSNEQFF.

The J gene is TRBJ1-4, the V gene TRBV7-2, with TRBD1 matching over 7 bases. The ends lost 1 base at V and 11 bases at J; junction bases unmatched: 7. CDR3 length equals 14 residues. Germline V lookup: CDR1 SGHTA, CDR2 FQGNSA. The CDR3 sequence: CASSLDVRGLKLFF. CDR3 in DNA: TGTGCCAGCAGCTTAGATGTGAGGGGGCTGAAACTGTTTTTT.

CDR3 sequence: CASSFRQGTYNEQFF. The CDR3 DNA is TGTGCCAGCAGTTTTAGGCAGGGAACTTACAATGAGCAGTTCTTC. This chain links TRBV6-1 with TRBJ2-1, with a weak D call TRBD1 (5 bases). This CDR3 has 15 amino acids. Deletions cut 5 bases from V and 4 bases from J, with 15 bases between. Germline assignment: CDR1 MNHNS and CDR2 SASEGT.

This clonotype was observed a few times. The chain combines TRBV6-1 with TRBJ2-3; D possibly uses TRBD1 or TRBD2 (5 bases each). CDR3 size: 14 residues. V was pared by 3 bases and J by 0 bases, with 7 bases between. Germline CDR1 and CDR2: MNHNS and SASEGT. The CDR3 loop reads CASSDGGSTDTQYF. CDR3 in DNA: TGTGCCAGCAGTGATGGGGGTAGCACAGATACGCAGTATTTT.

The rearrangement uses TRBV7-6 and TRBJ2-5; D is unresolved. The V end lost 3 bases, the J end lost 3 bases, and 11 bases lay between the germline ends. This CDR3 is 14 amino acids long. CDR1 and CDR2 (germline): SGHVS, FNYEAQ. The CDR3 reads CASSFPRPEETQYF. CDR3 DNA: TGTGCCAGCAGCTTCCCTAGACCCGAAGAGACCCAGTACTTC.

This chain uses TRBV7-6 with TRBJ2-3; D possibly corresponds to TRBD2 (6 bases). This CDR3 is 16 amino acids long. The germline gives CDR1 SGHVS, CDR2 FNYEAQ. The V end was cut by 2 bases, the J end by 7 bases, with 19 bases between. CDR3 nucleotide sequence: TGTGCCAGCAGCTTACTGCCCGGGGGACCACCCAATACGCAGTATTTT. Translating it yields CASSLLPGGPPNTQYF.

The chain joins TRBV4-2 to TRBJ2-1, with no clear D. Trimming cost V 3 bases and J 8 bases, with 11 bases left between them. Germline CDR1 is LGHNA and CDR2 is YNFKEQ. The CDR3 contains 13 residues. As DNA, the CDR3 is TGTGCCAGCAGCCACGCCTCTACCGATGAGCAGTTCTTC. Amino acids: CASSHASTDEQFF.

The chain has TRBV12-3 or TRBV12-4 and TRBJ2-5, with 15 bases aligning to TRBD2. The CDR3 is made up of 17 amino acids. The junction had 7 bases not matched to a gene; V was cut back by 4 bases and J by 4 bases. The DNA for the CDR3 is TGTGCCAGCAGTTCCGGGACTAGCGGGGGGACAAGAGAGACCCAGTACTTC. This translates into CASSSGTSGGTRETQYF.

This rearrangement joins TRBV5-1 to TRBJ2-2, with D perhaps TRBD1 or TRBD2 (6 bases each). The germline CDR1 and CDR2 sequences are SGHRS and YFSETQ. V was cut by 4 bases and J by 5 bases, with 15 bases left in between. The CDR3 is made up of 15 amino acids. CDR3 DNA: TGCGCCAGCAGCGCGGGACAAGGGGCAACCGGGGAGCTGTTTTTT. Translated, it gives CASSAGQGATGELFF.

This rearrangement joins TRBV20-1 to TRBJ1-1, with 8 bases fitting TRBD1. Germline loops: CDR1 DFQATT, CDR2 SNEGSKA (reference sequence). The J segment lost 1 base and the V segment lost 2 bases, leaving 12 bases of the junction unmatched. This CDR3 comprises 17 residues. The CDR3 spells CSARPIDRDRKNTEAFF. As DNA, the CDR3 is TGCAGTGCTAGACCCATAGATAGGGACAGGAAGAACACTGAAGCTTTCTTT.